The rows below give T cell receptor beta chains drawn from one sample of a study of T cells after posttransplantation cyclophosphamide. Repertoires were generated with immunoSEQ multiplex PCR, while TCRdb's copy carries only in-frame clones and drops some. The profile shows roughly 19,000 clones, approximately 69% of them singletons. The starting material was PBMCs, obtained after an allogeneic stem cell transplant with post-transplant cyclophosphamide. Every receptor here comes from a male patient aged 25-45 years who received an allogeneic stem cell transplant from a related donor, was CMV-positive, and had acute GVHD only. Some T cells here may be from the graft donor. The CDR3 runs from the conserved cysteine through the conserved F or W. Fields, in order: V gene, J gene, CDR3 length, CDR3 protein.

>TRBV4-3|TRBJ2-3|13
CASSQRGQDTQYF
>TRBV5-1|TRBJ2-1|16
CASSLEGPGSYNEQFF
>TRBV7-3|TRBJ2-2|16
CASSLRAGANTGELFF
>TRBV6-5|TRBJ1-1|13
CASTDGPGVEAFF
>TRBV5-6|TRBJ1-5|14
CASSYTGGFQPQHF
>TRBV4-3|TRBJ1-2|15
CASSQVRTANYGYTF
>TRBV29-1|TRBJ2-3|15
CSVNGQGTHTDTQYF
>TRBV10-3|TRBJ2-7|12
CAISESTYEQYF
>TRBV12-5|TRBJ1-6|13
CASGLNRDSPLHF
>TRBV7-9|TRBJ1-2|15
CASSEEAGVSSGYTF
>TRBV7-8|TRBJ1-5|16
CASSPGTGHSNQPQHF
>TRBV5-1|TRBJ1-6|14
CASSLRQGGSPLHF
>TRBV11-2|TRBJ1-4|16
CASSPPPGQANEKLFF
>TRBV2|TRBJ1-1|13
CASRPYAGTEAFF
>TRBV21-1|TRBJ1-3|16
CASSVQGPRGGNTIYF
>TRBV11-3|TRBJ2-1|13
CASSPSRYNEQFF
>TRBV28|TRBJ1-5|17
CASTPVQGAYSNQPQHF
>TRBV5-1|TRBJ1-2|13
CASSFQGNYGYTF
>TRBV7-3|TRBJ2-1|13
CASSSGGANEQFF
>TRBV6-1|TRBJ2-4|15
CASSGIGGGKNIQYF
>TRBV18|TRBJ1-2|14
CASSPERQAWGYTF
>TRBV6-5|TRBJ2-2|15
CASSYSSQGAWELFF
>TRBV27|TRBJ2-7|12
CASSVTSYEQYF
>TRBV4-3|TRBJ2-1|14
CASSQGDRRNEQFF
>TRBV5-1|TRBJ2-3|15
CASSLDAPSVGTQYF
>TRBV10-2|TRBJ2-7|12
CASSEIEYEQYF
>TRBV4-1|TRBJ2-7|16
CASSQEVLAGAYEQYF
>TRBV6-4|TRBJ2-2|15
CASSESAGSTGELFF
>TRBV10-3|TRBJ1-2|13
CAISENRGYGYTF
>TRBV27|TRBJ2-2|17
CASSWTGGSLYTGELFF
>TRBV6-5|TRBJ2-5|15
CASSYSPSGGETQYF
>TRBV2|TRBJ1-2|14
CASSAVTGAAGYTF
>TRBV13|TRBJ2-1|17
CASLFKGLAGGYNEQFF
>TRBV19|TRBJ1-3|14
CASSTVLSGNTIYF
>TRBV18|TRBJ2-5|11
CASSPEETQYF
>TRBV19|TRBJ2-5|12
CASSTGRETQYF
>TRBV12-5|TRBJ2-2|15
CASVLAGGPIGELFF
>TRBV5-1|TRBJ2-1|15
CASSHPGLAHNEQFF
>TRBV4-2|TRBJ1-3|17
CASSQGQVRGTGNTIYF
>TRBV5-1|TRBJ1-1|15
CASSLQTVRGAEAFF
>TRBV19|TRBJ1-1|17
CASSTLGWGTGSTEAFF
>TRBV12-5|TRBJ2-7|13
CASGDRFSYEQYF
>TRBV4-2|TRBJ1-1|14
CASSQDGRGTEAFF
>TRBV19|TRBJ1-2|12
CASRQGSYGYTF
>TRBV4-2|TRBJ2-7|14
CASSQGGQSYEQYF
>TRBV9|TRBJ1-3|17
CASSVAPARAYGNTIYF
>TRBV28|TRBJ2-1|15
CASSGGGQGLNEQFF
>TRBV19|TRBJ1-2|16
CASSIAGTGDHYGYTF
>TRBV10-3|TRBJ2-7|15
CAISGPGQGSNEQYF
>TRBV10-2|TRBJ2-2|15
CASRAGTRDTGELFF
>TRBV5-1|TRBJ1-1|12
CASRGGDSEAFF
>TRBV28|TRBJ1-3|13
CASSFLSGNTIYF
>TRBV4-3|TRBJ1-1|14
CASSPTGSNTEAFF
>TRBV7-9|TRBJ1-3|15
CASSLSGSSGNTIYF
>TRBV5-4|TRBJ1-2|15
CASSPPPGILYGYTF
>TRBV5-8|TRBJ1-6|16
CASRPSSDRLNSPLHF
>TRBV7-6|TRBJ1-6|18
CASSPDAQGSQYNSPLHF